Below, 14 T cell receptor beta chains from the same sample are listed, as sequenced in a study of blood T cell repertoires in COVID-19. Profiled with immunoSEQ multiplex PCR; TCRdb holds only in-frame clones, not every one. Counted here are 200,000 to 300,000 clones, around four fifths occurring once; the ten biggest clones make up around 6.5%. Sequences were obtained from peripheral blood. These receptors all stem from a woman aged 55-70 years with active or convalescent COVID-19.

The chain carries TRBV6-5 and TRBJ1-5; 9 positions agree with TRBD1. The V and J ends lost 6 bases and 6 bases, in that order; junction bases with no gene match: 9. The CDR3 loop spans 15 amino acids. Germline V gene sequence: CDR1 MNHEY, CDR2 SVGAGI. In nucleotides, the CDR3 is TGTGCCAGCAGCCCCACAGGGGGCGTGAGTCAGCCCCAGCATTTT. Its protein is CASSPTGGVSQPQHF.

The genes are TRBV7-9 and TRBJ1-1; 7 nucleotides align to TRBD1. Germline assignment: CDR1 SEHNR and CDR2 FQNEAQ (reference sequence). The length of the CDR3 is 14 residues. Trimming cost V 6 bases and J 0 bases; bases outside gene matches: 4. The CDR3 loop reads CASSRQGLNTEAFF. In DNA, the CDR3 is TGTGCCAGCAGTCGACAGGGTTTGAACACTGAAGCTTTCTTT. Supplemented by reference TRBV7-9 and TRBJ1-1, the full variable domain reads DTGVSQNPRHKITKRGQNVTFRCDPISEHNRLYWYRQTLGQGPEFLTYFQNEAQLEKSRLLSDRFSAERPKGSFSTLEIQRTEQGDSAMYLCASSRQGLNTEAFFGQGTRLTVV.

V usage is TRBV2 and J usage is TRBJ2-3; 8 bases fit TRBD1. CDR3 length: 14 amino acids. Germline CDR1 is SNHLY and CDR2 is FYNNEI. The V segment lost 5 bases and the J segment 7 bases; nucleotides outside the gene matches: 8. The CDR3 region is CASSLGQGRNTQYF. CDR3 DNA sequence: TGTGCCAGCAGTCTAGGACAGGGTAGAAATACGCAGTATTTT.

The rearrangement links TRBV9 to TRBJ2-3, with unresolved D. The CDR3 length is 13 residues. V lost 0 bases, J lost 6 bases, and 8 bases lay in between. Germline V gene data show CDR1 as SGDLS and CDR2 as YYNGEE. CDR3: CASSVVPGDTQYF. CDR3 coding DNA: TGTGCCAGCAGCGTAGTACCCGGGGATACGCAGTATTTT. Full variable domain (outside the CDR3, taken from reference TRBV9 and TRBJ2-3): DSGVTQTPKHLITATGQRVTLRCSPRSGDLSVYWYQQSLDQGLQFLIQYYNGEERAKGNILERFSAQQFPDLHSELNLSSLELGDSALYFCASSVVPGDTQYFGPGTRLTVL.

The genes are TRBV11-2 and TRBJ1-6; 7 positions agree with TRBD1. The CDR3 is made up of 16 amino acids. Germline CDR1 reads SGHAT; CDR2 reads FQNNGV. J was trimmed by 6 bases and V by 2 bases; bases with no gene match: 7. This chain's CDR3 is CASSLLPGQFNSPLHF. The CDR3 DNA sequence: TGTGCCAGCAGCTTACTGCCGGGACAGTTTAATTCACCCCTCCACTTT.

The table lists this clone with a count of one. This sequence joins TRBV7-3 and TRBJ2-1, with 10 bases identical to TRBD2. The CDR3 runs to 15 residues. The trim removed 3 bases at V and 10 bases at J, leaving 9 bases unmatched. CDR1 and CDR2 from the germline V gene are SGHTA and FQGTGA. CDR3 protein: CASSFLAGGAGEQFF. As DNA, the CDR3 is TGTGCCAGCAGCTTCTTAGCGGGGGGAGCCGGGGAGCAGTTCTTC.

V gene TRBV19 combines with J gene TRBJ2-6, with D possibly being TRBD2 (5 bases). This CDR3 is built from 15 residues. Germline V gene lookup returns CDR1 LNHDA and CDR2 SQIVND (reference sequence). V was cut by 7 bases and J by 0 bases, with 10 bases left in between. The CDR3 loop reads CASNSGISGANVLTF. The CDR3 DNA reads as TGTGCCAGTAATTCGGGGATCTCTGGGGCCAACGTCCTGACTTTC.

The J gene is TRBJ1-1, the V gene TRBV27; TRBD1 agrees at 7 bases. Germline V lookup: CDR1 MNHEY, CDR2 SMNVEV (reference sequence). The CDR3 is 15 residues long. V lost 5 bases and J lost 7; bases outside the gene matches: 13. CDR3 in DNA: TGTGCCAGCAGTCAAGGGGGCGGACTTGCTATTGAAGCTTTCTTT. It translates to CASSQGGGLAIEAFF.

The rearrangement joins TRBV3-1 (or the pseudogene TRBV3-2) to TRBJ2-1, with D perhaps TRBD2 (6 bases). Trimming left V 4 bases short and J 13 bases short, with 20 bases between. The germline gives CDR1 LGHDT, CDR2 YNNKEL (reference sequence). The CDR3 is made up of 14 amino acids. CDR3 region: CASSPRGGLLEQFF. The CDR3, as DNA: TGTGCCAGCAGCCCCCGGGGAGGCCTTTTAGAACAGTTCTTC.

Note on this clone: A read error may explain this, as a much larger clone is one base away. This chain links TRBV6-5 with TRBJ1-1, with 8 bases that match TRBD1. This CDR3 region has 13 residues. V gave up 4 bases and J gave up 4 bases; unmatched junction bases: 2. Germline V gene sequence: CDR1 MNHEY, CDR2 SVGAGI. CDR3 coding DNA: TGTGCCAGCAGTTTAACAGGGGGCACTGAAGCTTTCTTT. Translated, it gives CASSLTGGTEAFF.

The rearrangement uses TRBV10-3 and TRBJ2-7, with D possibly matching TRBD2 (6 bases). Germline V gives CDR1 ENHRY, CDR2 SYGVKD. The CDR3 has 13 residues. The V end lost 4 bases, the J end lost 7 bases, and 14 bases lay between the germline ends. CDR3 bases: TGTGCCATCAGTGCGACTAGGGGAGGTGAGCAGTACGTC. Amino acids: CAISATRGGEQYV.

This rearrangement joins TRBV3-1 (or the pseudogene TRBV3-2) to TRBJ2-3; perhaps TRBD2 as D (7 bases). Germline CDR1 LGHDT, CDR2 YNNKEL (reference sequence). V lost 0 bases and J lost 3, with 16 bases in between. The CDR3 is made up of 17 amino acids. CDR3 sequence: CASSQDWRGGPTDTQYF. CDR3 sequence (DNA): TGTGCCAGCAGCCAAGACTGGCGCGGGGGCCCAACAGATACGCAGTATTTT.

This clone showed up just once. V and J are TRBV3-1 (or the pseudogene TRBV3-2) and TRBJ1-1; D perhaps matches TRBD1 (6 bases). V lost 0 bases and J lost 0, with 11 bases in between. In germline, CDR1 is LGHDT, CDR2 YNNKEL (reference sequence). This CDR3 spans 16 amino acids. CDR3 nucleotide sequence: TGTGCCAGCAGCCAAGACCCAGGGGCAATGAACACTGAAGCTTTCTTT. Amino acid sequence: CASSQDPGAMNTEAFF.

V usage is TRBV6-6 and J usage is TRBJ2-1; the match to TRBD1 covers 9 bases. The CDR3 is 13 residues long. Germline trimming cut 4 bases from V and 7 bases from J; bases unmatched to any gene: 2. From germline, CDR1 is MNHNY and CDR2 SVGAGI (reference sequence). In DNA, the CDR3 is TGTGCCAGCAGTTCGGACAGGGGAAATGAGCAGTTCTTC. It is translated as CASSSDRGNEQFF.